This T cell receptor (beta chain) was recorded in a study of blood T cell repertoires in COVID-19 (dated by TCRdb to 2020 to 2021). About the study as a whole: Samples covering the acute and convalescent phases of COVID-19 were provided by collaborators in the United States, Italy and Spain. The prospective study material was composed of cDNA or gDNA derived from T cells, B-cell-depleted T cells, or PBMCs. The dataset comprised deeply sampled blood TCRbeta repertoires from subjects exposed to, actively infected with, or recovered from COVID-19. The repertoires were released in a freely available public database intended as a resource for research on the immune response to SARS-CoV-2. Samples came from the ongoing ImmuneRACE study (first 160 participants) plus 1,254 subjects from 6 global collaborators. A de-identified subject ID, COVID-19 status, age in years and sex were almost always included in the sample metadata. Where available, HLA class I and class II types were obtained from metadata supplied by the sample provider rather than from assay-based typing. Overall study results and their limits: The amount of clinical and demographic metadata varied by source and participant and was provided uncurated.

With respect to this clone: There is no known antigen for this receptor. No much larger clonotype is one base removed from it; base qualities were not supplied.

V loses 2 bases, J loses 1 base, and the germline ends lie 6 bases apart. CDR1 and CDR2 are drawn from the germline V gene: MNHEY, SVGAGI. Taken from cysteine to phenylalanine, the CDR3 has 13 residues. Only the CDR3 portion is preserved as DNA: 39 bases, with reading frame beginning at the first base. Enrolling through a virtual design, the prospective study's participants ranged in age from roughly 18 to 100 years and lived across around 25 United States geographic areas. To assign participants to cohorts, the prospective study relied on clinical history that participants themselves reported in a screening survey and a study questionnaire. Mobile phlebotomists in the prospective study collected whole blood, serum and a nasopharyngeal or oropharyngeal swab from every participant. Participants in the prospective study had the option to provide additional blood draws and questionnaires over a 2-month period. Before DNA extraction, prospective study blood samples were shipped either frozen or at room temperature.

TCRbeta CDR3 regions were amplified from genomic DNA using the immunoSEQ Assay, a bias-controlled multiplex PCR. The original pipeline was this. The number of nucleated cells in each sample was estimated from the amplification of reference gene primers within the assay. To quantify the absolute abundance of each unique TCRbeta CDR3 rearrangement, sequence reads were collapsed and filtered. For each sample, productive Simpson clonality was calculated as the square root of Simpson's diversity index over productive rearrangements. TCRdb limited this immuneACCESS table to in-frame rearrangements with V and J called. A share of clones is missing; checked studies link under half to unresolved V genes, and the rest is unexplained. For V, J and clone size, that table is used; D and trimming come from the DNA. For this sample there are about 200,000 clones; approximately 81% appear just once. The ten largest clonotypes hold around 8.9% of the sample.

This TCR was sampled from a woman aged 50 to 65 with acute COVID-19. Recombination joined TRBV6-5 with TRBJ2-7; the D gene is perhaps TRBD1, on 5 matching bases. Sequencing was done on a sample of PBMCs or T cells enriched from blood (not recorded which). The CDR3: CASSYDSSYEQYF. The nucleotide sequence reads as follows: TGTGCCAGCAGTTACGACAGTTCCTACGAGCAGTACTTC.